This passage covers 24 T cell receptor beta chains from one sample sequenced in a study of CD8 T cells in ankylosing spondylitis. TCRdb reprocessed the 5' RACE reads with MiXCR, giving one entry per CDR3 protein. The sample lists 130,000 or so distinct CDR3 sequences, about 10% occurring once. The material sequenced was blood, either unsorted or a sorted T cell fraction (not recorded which). The receptors stem from a female donor with ankylosing spondylitis or in good health (not recorded which).

This clonotype was counted many times. This chain's CDR3 is CASSRMVSSYNEQFF. CDR3 sequence (DNA): TGTGCCAGCAGCAGGATGGTTAGCTCCTACAATGAGCAGTTCTTC. The chain links TRBV21-1 to TRBJ2-1. TRBV21-1 is a pseudogene locus. The CDR3 consists of 15 residues.

This clonotype was seen ten or more times. J is TRBJ1-2 and V is TRBV12-3 or TRBV12-4; a weak D match, TRBD1 (5 bases). The CDR3 is 15 residues long. V was shortened by 5 bases and J by 4 bases, with 17 bases between the two germline ends. CDR3 in amino acids: CASSPRPQGGYGYTF. The CDR3 DNA reads TGTGCCAGCAGTCCCCGCCCTCAGGGTGGCTATGGCTACACCTTC.

The V and J genes are TRBV2 and TRBJ1-6; 7 positions match TRBD1. This CDR3 has 14 amino acids. Germline V gene sequence: CDR1 SNHLY, CDR2 FYNNEI. Trimming at V came to 6 bases and at J to 6 bases, leaving 5 bases not matched to a gene. Written as DNA, the CDR3 is TGTGCCAGCAGGGCAGGGGGAATTAATTCACCCCTCCACTTT. Translation: CASRAGGINSPLHF.

This clonotype was seen repeatedly, ten times or more. This sequence joins TRBV4-1 and TRBJ2-1; the D gene could be TRBD1 or TRBD2 (5 bases each). Trimming removed 0 bases from V and 6 bases from J, with 12 bases in between. The CDR3 spans 15 residues. Germline CDR1 and CDR2: MGHRA and YSYEKL. Here the CDR3 DNA reads TGCGCCAGCAGCCAAGAGGATCCGGGGCTCAATGAGCAGTTCTTC. This sequence encodes CASSQEDPGLNEQFF.

This clonotype showed up many times. This sequence joins TRBV20-1 and TRBJ2-1, with 8 bases fitting TRBD2. The germline CDR1 and CDR2 sequences are DFQATT and SNEGSKA (reference sequence). V trimming: 2 bases; J trimming: 6 bases; junction bases outside the gene matches: 18. The CDR3 is 18 amino acids. Written as DNA, the CDR3 is TGCAGTGCTAGAAGGATTAGCCGGGGGGGGCTGGTGACCAATGAGCAGTTCTTC. This sequence encodes CSARRISRGGLVTNEQFF.

This clonotype was detected ten times or more. The chain has TRBV5-1 and TRBJ2-1, with unresolved D. Between the trimmed V and J ends, which lost 7 bases and 3 bases, there was a span of 17 bases. This CDR3 comprises 15 residues. Germline lookup yields CDR1 SGHRS and CDR2 YFSETQ. The CDR3 sequence is CASSPWYVLYNEQFF. The CDR3 DNA is TGCGCCAGCTCCCCTTGGTACGTGCTCTACAATGAGCAGTTCTTC.

Comment on this clonotype: This may be a read error: a much more frequent sequence differs by one nucleotide. The V gene is TRBV5-1, the J gene TRBJ1-2; the match to TRBD1 covers 11 bases. CDR1 is SGHRS and CDR2 is YFSETQ in the germline V gene. This CDR3 comprises 14 residues. The CDR3 is CASSVGQGGNGDTF. CDR3 sequence (DNA): TGCGCCAGCAGCGTGGGACAGGGGGGGAATGGCGACACCTTC.

This chain joins TRBV5-5 and TRBJ2-7, with D perhaps matching TRBD1 (6 bases). This CDR3 comprises 12 residues. V was pared by 4 bases and J by 3 bases, with 8 bases between. Germline V lookup: CDR1 SGHKS, CDR2 YYEKEE (reference sequence). CDR3 coding DNA: TGTGCCAGCAGCGTGGACAGCTACGAGCAGTACTTC. This sequence encodes CASSVDSYEQYF.

This clonotype occurred many times. The V call is TRBV5-1, the J call TRBJ1-4; a possible D gene is TRBD1 (6 bases). This CDR3 is 16 amino acids long. The germline V gene encodes CDR1 SGHRS and CDR2 YFSETQ. Trimming took 0 bases from V and 1 from J, leaving 10 bases between them. As DNA, the CDR3 is TGCGCCAGCAGCTTGGAGGGGGGTCAAACTAATGAAAAACTGTTTTTT. It translates to CASSLEGGQTNEKLFF. The whole variable domain, filled in from reference TRBV5-1 and TRBJ1-4, reads KAGVTQTPRYLIKTRGQQVTLSCSPISGHRSVSWYQQTPGQGLQFLFEYFSETQRNKGNFPGRFSGRQFSNSRSEMNVSTLELGDSALYLCASSLEGGQTNEKLFFGSGTQLSVL.

This clonotype has at least ten counts. The rearrangement uses TRBV5-1 and TRBJ2-1; 11 bases agree with TRBD2. This CDR3 contains 16 residues. Germline CDR1 reads SGHRS; CDR2 reads YFSETQ. Losses at the gene ends were 5 bases for V and 5 bases for J; bases not matched to a gene: 9. The CDR3 DNA reads as TGCGCCAGCAGTCGCTCTCCTAGCGGGGGGAACAATGAGCAGTTCTTC. Residues: CASSRSPSGGNNEQFF.

This clonotype came up many times. The CDR3 region is CASSYTQGFEAFF. CDR3 DNA: TGTGCCAGCAGTTACACCCAGGGTTTTGAAGCTTTCTTT. The chain has TRBV6-5 and TRBJ1-1; maybe TRBD1 (5 bases). The CDR3 has 13 residues. In germline, CDR1 is MNHEY, CDR2 SVGAGI. V lost 2 bases, J lost 7 bases, and 11 bases lay in between.

This clonotype appeared many times. The chain joins TRBV5-1 to TRBJ1-6, with D unclear. The CDR3 loop spans 14 amino acids. Trimming left V 5 bases short and J 4 bases short, with 10 bases between. From germline, CDR1 is SGHRS and CDR2 YFSETQ. CDR3 nucleotides: TGCGCCAGCAGTGAAAGCTTATATAATTCACCCCTCCACTTT. The encoded protein is CASSESLYNSPLHF.

This clonotype was seen repeatedly, ten times or more. The chain couples TRBV6-5 to TRBJ1-5; D may be TRBD1 (5 bases). The V end lost 5 bases, the J end lost 0 bases, and 11 bases lay between the germline ends. CDR3 length: 15 amino acids. From germline, CDR1 is MNHEY and CDR2 SVGAGI. CDR3: CASSPGWDSNQPQHF. DNA of the CDR3: TGTGCCAGCAGTCCAGGGTGGGATAGCAATCAGCCCCAGCATTTT.

This clonotype was found many times. The V gene is TRBV10-2, the J gene TRBJ1-1; 11 nucleotides align to TRBD1. The CDR3 contains 14 residues. In germline, CDR1 is WSHSY, CDR2 SAAADI. Germline trimming cut 6 bases from V and 4 bases from J; bases unmatched to any gene: 4. The chain's CDR3 is CASSGQGASTEAFF. Written as DNA, the CDR3 is TGCGCCAGCAGCGGACAGGGGGCTAGCACTGAAGCTTTCTTT.

This clonotype was recorded many times. The chain joins TRBV3-1 to TRBJ2-1; a possible D gene is TRBD2 (7 bases). V lost 3 bases and J lost 2, with 14 bases in between. Germline V gene sequence: CDR1 LGHDT, CDR2 YNNKEL (reference sequence). The CDR3 is 16 residues long. In DNA form, the CDR3 reads TGTGCCAGCAGCCAGAATTCGGGGGGCCCCTACAATGAGCAGTTCTTC. It yields the protein CASSQNSGGPYNEQFF.

This clonotype was counted ten times or more. The V and J genes are TRBV11-2 and TRBJ2-1; 10 positions match TRBD2. Trimming cost V 5 bases and J 10 bases; bases outside gene matches: 5. Per the germline V gene, CDR1 is SGHAT and CDR2 is FQNNGV. The CDR3 length is 13 residues. CDR3 nucleotides: TGTGCCAGCAGCCAAACTAGCGGGACGGAGCAGTTCTTC. Protein sequence: CASSQTSGTEQFF.

This clonotype was detected many times. The chain recombines TRBV25-1 with TRBJ1-2; TRBD1 might be the D (5 bases). CDR3 length equals 17 residues. The germline gives CDR1 MGHDK, CDR2 SYGVNS. V lost 0 bases and J 0 bases, leaving 14 bases between the germline ends. CDR3 amino acids: CASSEYGREGPNYGYTF. For the CDR3, the DNA is TGTGCCAGCAGTGAATACGGCAGGGAGGGACCTAACTATGGCTACACCTTC.

There are many counts of this clonotype. This chain connects TRBV5-6 to TRBJ2-3; TRBD1 might be the D (6 bases). Germline-derived CDR1 and CDR2 are SGHDT and YYEEEE. The ends were cut back, 0 bases at V and 1 base at J, with 24 bases in the middle. The CDR3 consists of 20 residues. The CDR3 DNA is TGTGCCAGCAGCTTGGAAGGATATACAGGGAGCCGGCCAGGCACAGATACGCAGTATTTT. Its translation: CASSLEGYTGSRPGTDTQYF.

This clonotype was detected ten times or more. The chain links TRBV5-1 to TRBJ2-7; 9 bases are a match to TRBD2. The ends lost 1 base at V and 2 bases at J; junction bases unmatched: 7. The germline gives CDR1 SGHRS, CDR2 YFSETQ. The CDR3 sequence is 16 residues long. Written as DNA, the CDR3 is TGCGCCAGCAGCTTGTTTCTAGCGGGAACCCCCTACGAGCAGTACTTC. It is translated as CASSLFLAGTPYEQYF.

This clonotype was recorded many times. The rearrangement links TRBV25-1 to TRBJ2-3; D unclear. Germline assignment: CDR1 MGHDK and CDR2 SYGVNS. Trimming took off 4 bases at V and 0 bases at J, with 11 bases between the two ends. CDR3 size: 15 residues. CDR3 amino acids: CASSALPGSTDTQYF. CDR3 nucleotides: TGTGCCAGCAGTGCCCTGCCCGGCAGCACAGATACGCAGTATTTT.

This clonotype was counted at least ten times. The chain's CDR3 is CSAKALAGQETQYF. DNA of the CDR3: TGCAGTGCCAAAGCACTAGCGGGACAAGAGACCCAGTACTTC. The rearrangement joins TRBV20-1 to TRBJ2-5; TRBD2 matches 10 bases. The CDR3 totals 14 residues. Trimming took 6 bases from V and 2 from J; bases not matched to a gene: 6. Looked up from germline, CDR1 is DFQATT and CDR2 is SNEGSKA (reference sequence).

This clonotype has only a few counts. This clone may be a read error of a much larger clone one base away. The chain has TRBV20-1 and TRBJ2-2; D may be TRBD2 (5 bases). The CDR3 loop spans 13 amino acids. The germline V gene encodes CDR1 DFQATT and CDR2 SNEGSKA (reference sequence). CDR3 region: CSARVLNTGELLF. The CDR3 DNA reads as TGCAGTGCTAGAGTTTTGAACACCGGGGAGCTGCTTTTT.

V gene TRBV20-1 combines with J gene TRBJ2-1; 7 bases align to TRBD1. The CDR3 contains 16 residues. Trimming cost V 1 base and J 0 bases; bases outside gene matches: 6. Germline CDR1 DFQATT, CDR2 SNEGSKA (reference sequence). The CDR3 region is CSARVYDRASYNEQFF. CDR3 nucleotides: TGCAGTGCTAGAGTTTACGACAGGGCCTCCTACAATGAGCAGTTCTTC.

This clonotype was found a few times. The chain couples TRBV5-1 to TRBJ2-7; D tentatively reads TRBD1 or TRBD2 (5 bases each). Between the trimmed V and J ends, which lost 3 bases and 0 bases, there was a span of 16 bases. There are 16 residues in the CDR3. CDR1 is SGHRS and CDR2 is YFSETQ in the germline V gene. CDR3 DNA sequence: TGCGCCAGCAGCTGGGGGTCAGGAGCTAGCTCCTACGAGCAGTACTTC. It encodes CASSWGSGASSYEQYF.